The entry below describes one T cell receptor beta chain. The data are from a study of cytomegalovirus exposure and HLA in healthy donors. Vbeta (60) and Jbeta (13) primers were used in the PCR. Profiling relied on immunoSEQ multiplex PCR, and the TCRdb table lists in-frame clones only, not all of them. The sample holds approximately 150,000 clones, approximately 80% seen once. Trimming shortened V by 7 bases and J by 5 bases, and 15 bases separated the two germline ends. CDR1 and CDR2 from the germline V gene are MDHEN and SYDVKM. CDR3 size: 14 residues. Sample: PBMCs. The origin of this receptor is a woman aged 40 to 55 in good health and CMV-seropositive. V usage is TRBV28 and J usage is TRBJ2-1; D ambiguous. The CDR3 bases are TGTGCCAGCACCGCGGCGCCGATCAACAATGAGCAGTTCTTC. It codes for CASTAAPINNEQFF.